The next 32 T cell receptor beta chains were all read from a single sample in a study of radiation and T cells in renal cell carcinoma (dated by TCRdb to between 2020 and 2021). The time point label for this specimen denotes: blood 4 weeks post-SBRT, at nephrectomy. The meaning of the sample's treatment or condition label: 15 Gy SBRT to primary tumor, nephrectomy 4 weeks later. The method behind the library was the immunoSEQ multiplex PCR assay. Drawn from immuneACCESS, this table holds only the in-frame rearrangements with V and J called that TCRdb kept. Clones are partly lost; checked studies trace under half to an unresolved V gene and leave the rest unexplained. The sample has around 100,000 clones on record, around 83% of them singletons. The ten largest clonotypes hold about 7.2% of the sample. The starting material was blood, obtained from a patient whose treatment included radiotherapy and nephrectomy. These receptors were taken from a man in his 60s with renal cell carcinoma.

The chain links TRBV2 to TRBJ2-7, with D uncertain. Germline V gene data show CDR1 as SNHLY and CDR2 as FYNNEI. The V end lost 0 bases, the J end lost 0 bases, and 12 bases lay between the germline ends. The CDR3 sequence is 16 residues long. CDR3 nucleotide sequence: TGTGCCAGCAGTGAAGCTGCGCGACGGTCCTCCTACGAGCAGTACTTC. Its protein is CASSEAARRSSYEQYF.

The chain has TRBV5-1 and TRBJ2-7, with TRBD2 as a possible D gene (5 bases). Germline V gene lookup returns CDR1 SGHRS and CDR2 YFSETQ. This CDR3 has 19 residues. V gave up 0 bases and J gave up 1 base, with 23 bases separating them. The CDR3 loop reads CASSLEGYYEGLVSYEQYF. The CDR3, as DNA: TGCGCCAGCAGCTTGGAGGGCTATTATGAGGGTTTGGTTTCCTACGAGCAGTACTTC.

This CDR3 reads CASVKLAGAYWETQYF. CDR3 bases: TGTGCCAGCGTCAAACTAGCGGGTGCATATTGGGAGACCCAGTACTTC. The rearrangement uses TRBV6-6 and TRBJ2-5, with TRBD2 matching over 9 bases. Looked up from germline, CDR1 is MNHNY and CDR2 is SVGAGI (reference sequence). After removal of 8 bases from V and 5 bases from J, the junction contained 15 bases not matched to a gene. The CDR3 extends over 16 amino acids.

This chain uses TRBV19 with TRBJ2-1, with 7 bases lining up with TRBD2. The CDR3 runs to 16 residues. The V and J ends lost 8 bases and 0 bases, in that order; junction bases with no gene match: 10. Per the germline V gene, CDR1 is LNHDA and CDR2 is SQIVND (reference sequence). CDR3 sequence reads: CASAKTSQSSYNEQFF. CDR3 coding DNA: TGTGCCAGTGCGAAGACTAGCCAAAGCTCCTACAATGAGCAGTTCTTC.

The genes are TRBV28 and TRBJ1-2; TRBD1 agrees at 7 bases. CDR3 length equals 14 residues. Trimming took 5 bases from V and 4 from J; bases not matched to a gene: 7. Germline V gives CDR1 MDHEN, CDR2 SYDVKM. DNA of the CDR3: TGTGCCAGCAGTCCGCCGGGACAGTCCTATGGCTACACCTTC. The encoded protein is CASSPPGQSYGYTF.

The gene calls are TRBV6-1 and TRBJ2-1; D gene uncertain. The CDR3 extends over 10 amino acids. CDR1 and CDR2 from the germline V gene are MNHNS and SASEGT. Trimming stripped 6 bases from V and 8 bases from J, with 5 bases between. CDR3 bases: TGTGCCAGCAGGAACTATGAGCAGTTCTTC. Its translation is CASRNYEQFF.

This clone was recorded a few times. The rearrangement links TRBV19 to TRBJ2-3; 7 nucleotides agree with TRBD1. V shed 7 bases and J 6 bases; nucleotides not matched to a gene: 7. CDR3 length equals 13 residues. Germline-derived CDR1 and CDR2 are LNHDA and SQIVND (reference sequence). Here the CDR3 DNA reads TGTGCCAGTATCGACAGGGTTACGGATACGCAGTATTTT. Its protein product is CASIDRVTDTQYF.

The rearrangement uses TRBV15 and TRBJ1-2; D not resolved. The CDR3 consists of 15 residues. Trimming shortened V by 0 bases and J by 5 bases, and 13 bases separated the two germline ends. Per the germline V gene, CDR1 is LNHNV and CDR2 is YYDKDF (reference sequence). The CDR3 region is CATSRDARPRYGYTF. CDR3 sequence (DNA): TGTGCCACCAGCAGAGATGCTCGGCCAAGGTATGGCTACACCTTC.

This clone appeared once. CDR3 sequence (DNA): TGTGCCAGCAGTAATGAGAATCAGCCCCAGCATTTT. This sequence encodes CASSNENQPQHF. The J gene is TRBJ1-5, the V gene TRBV28, with D unclear. V lost 5 bases to trimming and J lost 4 bases, with 6 bases between them. CDR1 is MDHEN and CDR2 is SYDVKM in the germline V gene. CDR3 length: 12 residues.

The rearrangement links TRBV19 to TRBJ1-4; 11 bases match TRBD1. The V and J ends lost 3 bases and 4 bases, in that order; junction bases with no gene match: 7. Germline V CDR1 and CDR2: LNHDA, SQIVND (reference sequence). The CDR3 sequence is 17 residues long. CDR3 nucleotide sequence: TGTGCCAGTAGTATTGGGACAGGGGGGATGTTTAATGAAAAACTGTTTTTT. It translates to CASSIGTGGMFNEKLFF.

The chain recombines TRBV7-2 with TRBJ2-7, with TRBD1 as a possible D gene (6 bases). In germline, CDR1 is SGHTA, CDR2 FQGNSA. The V end was cut by 5 bases, the J end by 3 bases, with 8 bases between. The CDR3 length is 12 residues. CDR3 region: CASSGTRYEQYF. CDR3 nucleotides: TGTGCCAGCAGCGGGACACGCTACGAGCAGTACTTC.

The sample holds one count of this clone. The chain combines TRBV7-2 with TRBJ2-2; 7 bases are a match to TRBD2. V was clipped by 7 bases and J by 4 bases; unmatched bases: 9. Germline V gene lookup returns CDR1 SGHTA and CDR2 FQGNSA. This CDR3 has 15 residues. The CDR3 sequence is CASTAQSGITGELFF. The CDR3 DNA follows: TGTGCCAGCACAGCCCAAAGCGGGATCACCGGGGAGCTGTTTTTT.

The chain uses TRBV27 and TRBJ2-3; TRBD2 matches at 11 bases. Per the germline V gene, CDR1 is MNHEY and CDR2 is SMNVEV (reference sequence). The CDR3 loop spans 19 amino acids. V shed 5 bases and J 0 bases; nucleotides not matched to a gene: 13. CDR3 DNA: TGTGCCAGCAGTCACCGTAAGGTAGCGGGAGGGCCTAGCACAGATACGCAGTATTTT. This encodes CASSHRKVAGGPSTDTQYF.

The count of this clone is one. This chain uses TRBV5-5 with TRBJ2-2, with 13 positions matching TRBD2. Germline CDR1 is SGHKS and CDR2 is YYEKEE (reference sequence). V was pared by 4 bases and J by 6 bases, with 6 bases of the junction left unmatched. This CDR3 is built from 16 residues. The CDR3 sequence is CASSDGLAGAAGELFF. As DNA, the CDR3 is TGTGCCAGCAGCGACGGACTAGCGGGAGCGGCCGGGGAGCTGTTTTTT.

The gene calls are TRBV29-1 and TRBJ2-1, with 8 bases fitting TRBD1. Germline loops: CDR1 SQVTM, CDR2 ANQGSEA. This CDR3 has 12 amino acids. J gave up 11 bases and V 8 bases, and 11 bases lay outside the gene matches. The CDR3 sequence is CSRAGQGPQQFF. DNA for the CDR3: TGCAGCAGGGCCGGACAGGGCCCCCAGCAGTTCTTC.

This clone has a handful of counts. The gene calls are TRBV19 and TRBJ1-1, with a possible D match to TRBD1 (5 bases). This CDR3 is 21 amino acids long. CDR1 is LNHDA and CDR2 is SQIVND in the germline V gene (reference sequence). V was pared by 1 base and J by 1 base, with 28 bases between. The CDR3 DNA reads TGTGCCAGTAGTATAGTAGCCCGGGTCAGAGACAGACCTCCCAAGAACACTGAAGCTTTCTTT. Its translation is CASSIVARVRDRPPKNTEAFF.

This clone appeared a single time. The chain combines TRBV10-1 with TRBJ2-3; 11 bases map to TRBD2. The CDR3 length is 17 residues. The germline V gene encodes CDR1 WNHNN and CDR2 SYGVQD (reference sequence). J lost 2 bases, V lost 3 bases, and 7 bases had no gene match. The CDR3 sequence: CASSDPGTSGNTDTQYF. The CDR3 DNA reads as TGCGCCAGCAGTGACCCCGGGACTAGCGGAAACACAGATACGCAGTATTTT.

The chain uses TRBV6-5 and TRBJ2-5; a possible D gene is TRBD1 (6 bases). This CDR3 has 15 residues. The germline gives CDR1 MNHEY, CDR2 SVGAGI. Trimming removed 1 base at V and 2 bases at J, with 11 bases between. CDR3 sequence (DNA): TGTGCCAGCAGTTACTTCTGGACAGCTCAAGAGACCCAGTACTTC. This translates into CASSYFWTAQETQYF.

The CDR3 DNA reads as TGTGCCAGTAGTAGTAGCGGGAGCTCCTACAATGAGCAGTTCTTC. It encodes CASSSSGSSYNEQFF. The chain couples TRBV19 to TRBJ2-1; 9 bases map to TRBD2. The CDR3 totals 15 residues. V lost 4 bases and J lost 0; bases outside the gene matches: 1. CDR1 is LNHDA, CDR2 SQIVND, per germline (reference sequence).

In its sample, this clone was seen once. The gene calls are TRBV4-1 and TRBJ2-7; 8 bases match TRBD1. V was pared by 1 base and J by 6 bases, with 2 bases of the junction left unmatched. Germline-derived CDR1 and CDR2 are MGHRA and YSYEKL. There are 13 residues in the CDR3. The CDR3 is CASSQAGTGEQYF. The CDR3 nucleotides read TGCGCCAGCAGCCAAGCTGGGACAGGCGAGCAGTACTTC.

The V and J genes are TRBV28 and TRBJ1-4; 10 positions agree with TRBD1. This CDR3 is built from 13 residues. Trimming cost V 5 bases and J 7 bases; bases outside gene matches: 1. The germline V gene has CDR1 MDHEN and CDR2 SYDVKM. In DNA form, the CDR3 reads TGTGCCAGCAGTGGACAGGGGGTTGAAAAACTGTTTTTT. Protein: CASSGQGVEKLFF.

The chain joins TRBV7-8 to TRBJ2-5, with D possibly TRBD1 on 7 matching bases. Per the germline V gene, CDR1 is SGHVS and CDR2 is FQNEAQ. Trimming took 3 bases from V and 2 from J, leaving 10 bases between them. This CDR3 is 14 amino acids long. The chain's CDR3 is CASSLAGGQETQYF. The CDR3 DNA is TGTGCCAGCAGCTTGGCAGGGGGGCAAGAGACCCAGTACTTC.

V is TRBV28 and J is TRBJ1-4, with D possibly TRBD1 on 5 matching bases. Germline loops: CDR1 MDHEN, CDR2 SYDVKM. The CDR3 totals 14 residues. Trimming cost V 6 bases and J 5 bases, with 13 bases left between them. The CDR3 sequence: CASSGGVTNEKLFF. DNA for the CDR3: TGTGCCAGCAGCGGAGGGGTGACAAATGAAAAACTGTTTTTT. The full variable domain, with the rest looked up from reference TRBV28 and TRBJ1-4, is DVKVTQSSRYLVKRTGEKVFLECVQDMDHENMFWYRQDPGLGLRLIYFSYDVKMKEKGDIPEGYSVSREKKERFSLILESASTNQTSMYLCASSGGVTNEKLFFGSGTQLSVL.

The V and J genes are TRBV28 and TRBJ1-2; D gene uncertain. CDR3 length: 14 residues. The V and J ends lost 7 bases and 5 bases respectively, with 17 bases between them. Looked up from germline, CDR1 is MDHEN and CDR2 is SYDVKM. The CDR3 loop is CASTRPESFYGYTF. For the CDR3, the DNA is TGTGCCAGCACCCGGCCCGAATCGTTTTATGGCTACACCTTC.

The gene calls are TRBV5-6 and TRBJ2-3, with D perhaps matching TRBD1 (5 bases). CDR1 and CDR2 from the germline V gene are SGHDT and YYEEEE. With 4 bases removed from V and 8 bases from J, the gap between germline ends came to 20 bases. This CDR3 spans 15 amino acids. CDR3 nucleotides: TGTGCCAGCAGCGTACTGGGCAGGGTCAAAGGTACGCAGTATTTT. This translates into CASSVLGRVKGTQYF.

A note on this clone: In the same sample, other DNA sequences code for this CDR3. The J gene is TRBJ2-5, the V gene TRBV18; D unclear. Trimming shortened V by 6 bases and J by 1 base, and 3 bases separated the two germline ends. CDR1 is KGHSH and CDR2 is LQKENI in the germline V gene. The CDR3 runs 11 residues. The CDR3, as DNA: TGTGCCAGCTCCCCCCAAGAGACCCAGTACTTC. This gives the protein CASSPQETQYF.

The chain joins TRBV6-1 to TRBJ2-6; D is undetermined. The ends were cut back, 1 base at V and 4 bases at J, with 5 bases in the middle. The length of the CDR3 is 14 residues. The germline V gene has CDR1 MNHNS and CDR2 SASEGT. The CDR3 DNA reads TGTGCCAGCAGTGAAGTCCAGGGGGCCAACGTCCTGACTTTC. Protein product: CASSEVQGANVLTF.

This chain uses TRBV6-5 with TRBJ2-7; perhaps TRBD2 as D (5 bases). The germline CDR1 and CDR2 sequences are MNHEY and SVGAGI. This CDR3 contains 15 residues. Trimming left V 7 bases short and J 1 base short, with 17 bases between. CDR3: CASTPLGSWSYEQYF. As DNA, the CDR3 is TGTGCCAGCACCCCCCTTGGGAGTTGGTCCTACGAGCAGTACTTC.

This clone has only a few counts. J is TRBJ2-5 and V is TRBV28; 7 bases align to TRBD2. The CDR3 runs 16 residues. Trimming cost V 3 bases and J 5 bases; bases outside gene matches: 12. Germline V gives CDR1 MDHEN, CDR2 SYDVKM. The DNA for the CDR3 is TGTGCCAGCAGTTTTTCGGCGGGAGTCGCTTTGGAGACCCAGTACTTC. It yields the protein CASSFSAGVALETQYF.

This chain joins TRBV5-1 and TRBJ2-7; TRBD2 is a possible D gene (6 bases). The CDR3 is 14 amino acids. The V gene's germline CDR1 is SGHRS and CDR2 YFSETQ. V lost 3 bases and J 2 bases, leaving 12 bases between the germline ends. The DNA for the CDR3 is TGCGCCAGCAGCTCGATGGGGGGTACCTACGAGCAGTACTTC. It codes for CASSSMGGTYEQYF.

V usage is TRBV11-2 and J usage is TRBJ2-7; 10 nucleotides align to TRBD2. V dropped 5 bases and J dropped 2; count of bases not matched to a gene: 12. Per the germline V gene, CDR1 is SGHAT and CDR2 is FQNNGV. This CDR3 has 17 amino acids. CDR3: CASSRVHSGRLPYEQYF. CDR3 bases: TGTGCCAGCAGCCGCGTCCATAGCGGGAGGCTCCCCTACGAGCAGTACTTC. Together with reference TRBV11-2 and TRBJ2-7, the CDR3 gives the full variable domain: EAGVAQSPRYKIIEKRQSVAFWCNPISGHATLYWYQQILGQGPKLLIQFQNNGVVDDSQLPKDRFSAERLKGVDSTLKIQPAKLEDSAVYLCASSRVHSGRLPYEQYFGPGTRLTVT.

This clone has only a few counts. The rearrangement links TRBV5-6 to TRBJ2-1; 15 positions agree with TRBD2. Germline V gene data show CDR1 as SGHDT and CDR2 as YYEEEE. The CDR3 covers 18 residues. J was trimmed by 1 base and V by 4 bases; bases with no gene match: 6. In DNA, the CDR3 is TGTGCCAGCAGCGACGGACTAGCGGGAGGGATTTCCTACAATGAGCAGTTCTTC. Its protein product is CASSDGLAGGISYNEQFF.